These 14 T cell receptor beta chains originate from one sample sequenced in a study of tumor T cells in aggressive B-cell lymphoma. Repertoires were generated with immunoSEQ multiplex PCR, while TCRdb's copy carries only in-frame clones and drops some. Here the sample spans about 3,200 clones, roughly 92% being singletons. The specimen sequenced was tumor tissue. These receptors were collected from an adult with diffuse large B cell lymphoma.

The rearrangement links TRBV2 to TRBJ2-2, with D maybe TRBD2 (6 bases). The CDR3 extends over 14 amino acids. The ends were cut back, 8 bases at V and 0 bases at J, with 10 bases in the middle. Germline-derived CDR1 and CDR2 are SNHLY and FYNNEI. The CDR3 coding sequence is TGTGCCAGCTCCGGGAGCCCGAACACCGGGGAGCTGTTTTTT. Translation: CASSGSPNTGELFF.

The J gene is TRBJ1-3, the V gene TRBV7-3; possible D gene TRBD1, 5 bases. The V gene's germline CDR1 is SGHTA and CDR2 FQGTGA. CDR3 length: 14 amino acids. V was pared by 4 bases and J by 1 base, with 8 bases between. The CDR3 DNA reads as TGTGCCAGCAGCTCGCAGGGTTCTGGAAACACCATATATTTT. Protein sequence: CASSSQGSGNTIYF.

This chain uses TRBV28 with TRBJ2-1, with 9 bases fitting TRBD1. J gave up 1 base and V 3 bases, and 4 bases lay outside the gene matches. The CDR3 length is 16 residues. In germline, CDR1 is MDHEN, CDR2 SYDVKM. CDR3 DNA: TGTGCCAGCAGTTTCGGGACAGGGCGGTCCTACAATGAGCAGTTCTTC. Its protein is CASSFGTGRSYNEQFF.

The chain recombines TRBV29-1 with TRBJ1-2; weak D call: TRBD1 (5 bases). Germline assignment: CDR1 SQVTM and CDR2 ANQGSEA. This CDR3 comprises 12 residues. The V and J ends lost 5 bases and 5 bases respectively, with 12 bases between them. CDR3 nucleotides: TGCAGCGTTCCGGGGGTGGGATATGGCTACACCTTC. Protein: CSVPGVGYGYTF. Based on the CDR3 plus reference TRBV29-1 and TRBJ1-2, the full variable domain is SAVISQKPSRDICQRGTSLTIQCQVDSQVTMMFWYRQQPGQSLTLIATANQGSEATYESGFVIDKFPISRPNLTFSTLTVSNMSPEDSSIYLCSVPGVGYGYTFGSGTRLTVV.

The rearrangement links TRBV10-3 to TRBJ2-4; 7 bases map to TRBD2. In germline, CDR1 is ENHRY, CDR2 SYGVKD. The CDR3 has 14 residues. Trimming cost V 6 bases and J 2 bases; bases outside gene matches: 4. CDR3 DNA sequence: TGTGCCATCAGCCAGCGGGGAACCAAAAACATTCAGTACTTC. Translated, it gives CAISQRGTKNIQYF.

The chain carries TRBV6-1 and TRBJ1-1, with D possibly TRBD1 on 5 matching bases. The CDR3 has 14 residues. Germline CDR1 MNHNS, CDR2 SASEGT. Trimming took 5 bases from V and 6 from J, leaving 16 bases between them. CDR3 sequence reads: CASSFRTLSAEAFF. The DNA of the CDR3 is TGTGCCAGCAGTTTTAGGACACTCTCCGCTGAAGCTTTCTTT.

J is TRBJ2-3 and V is TRBV5-4; D call uncertain. This CDR3 is built from 15 residues. From germline, CDR1 is SGHNT and CDR2 YYREEE (reference sequence). The V gene lost 2 bases and the J gene lost 0 bases, with 10 bases spanning the gap. In nucleotides, the CDR3 is TGTGCCAGCAGCTTACAGAGTGGAAGCACAGATACGCAGTATTTT. Amino acids: CASSLQSGSTDTQYF.

This sequence joins TRBV10-3 and TRBJ2-1; 9 bases align to TRBD1. The CDR3 totals 16 residues. Germline lookup yields CDR1 ENHRY and CDR2 SYGVKD. Germline trimming cut 4 bases from V and 6 bases from J; bases unmatched to any gene: 10. CDR3 protein: CAISALPGQGTNEQFF. CDR3 sequence (DNA): TGTGCCATCAGTGCCCTACCGGGACAGGGAACCAATGAGCAGTTCTTC.

The chain joins TRBV28 to TRBJ2-7; 11 bases match TRBD1. The germline CDR1 and CDR2 sequences are MDHEN and SYDVKM. V shed 6 bases and J 2 bases; nucleotides not matched to a gene: 3. CDR3 length: 14 amino acids. CDR3 DNA sequence: TGTGCCAGCAGGGGACAGGGGGTCCCCTACGAGCAGTACTTC. Encoded protein: CASRGQGVPYEQYF.

The chain uses TRBV7-9 and TRBJ2-7; 8 nucleotides match TRBD1. Germline values: CDR1 SEHNR, CDR2 FQNEAQ (reference sequence). V lost 5 bases, J lost 2 bases, and 8 bases stayed unmatched. The CDR3 totals 15 residues. The CDR3 reads CASSPGDRWTYEQYF. The CDR3, as DNA: TGTGCCAGCAGCCCAGGGGACAGGTGGACCTACGAGCAGTACTTC.

The chain carries TRBV2 and TRBJ1-5; D uncertain. The ends were cut back, 4 bases at V and 1 base at J, with 5 bases in the middle. The CDR3 loop spans 13 amino acids. Germline CDR1 and CDR2: SNHLY and FYNNEI. The CDR3 sequence is CASSAESNQPQHF. DNA for the CDR3: TGTGCCAGCAGTGCAGAAAGCAATCAGCCCCAGCATTTT.

The chain uses TRBV7-9 and TRBJ2-3, with D possibly matching TRBD2 (5 bases). Trimming stripped 3 bases from V and 8 bases from J, with 9 bases between. The CDR3 is 12 amino acids. The germline V gene encodes CDR1 SEHNR and CDR2 FQNEAQ (reference sequence). CDR3 DNA sequence: TGTGCCAGCAGCTTCGGGGAAGGTACGCAGTATTTT. Encoded protein: CASSFGEGTQYF.

This CDR3 is CASSPTTSGVAKNIQYF. CDR3 DNA sequence: TGTGCCAGCTCACCAACGACTAGCGGGGTAGCCAAAAACATTCAGTACTTC. The genes are TRBV18 and TRBJ2-4, with TRBD2 identical over 11 bases. Trimming removed 2 bases from V and 0 bases from J; junction bases left unmatched: 3. Germline-derived CDR1 and CDR2 are KGHSH and LQKENI. The CDR3 loop spans 17 amino acids.

This chain uses TRBV6-1 with TRBJ2-5, with TRBD2 matching 9 bases. Gene TRBJ2-7 matches the end of the DNA better, so the J call may be wrong. CDR3 length equals 15 residues. Germline V gives CDR1 MNHNS, CDR2 SASEGT. CDR3 sequence: CASSGLAGLSPEQYF. For the CDR3, the DNA is TGTGCCAGCAGTGGGCTAGCGGGATTATCCCCCGAGCAGTACTTC.